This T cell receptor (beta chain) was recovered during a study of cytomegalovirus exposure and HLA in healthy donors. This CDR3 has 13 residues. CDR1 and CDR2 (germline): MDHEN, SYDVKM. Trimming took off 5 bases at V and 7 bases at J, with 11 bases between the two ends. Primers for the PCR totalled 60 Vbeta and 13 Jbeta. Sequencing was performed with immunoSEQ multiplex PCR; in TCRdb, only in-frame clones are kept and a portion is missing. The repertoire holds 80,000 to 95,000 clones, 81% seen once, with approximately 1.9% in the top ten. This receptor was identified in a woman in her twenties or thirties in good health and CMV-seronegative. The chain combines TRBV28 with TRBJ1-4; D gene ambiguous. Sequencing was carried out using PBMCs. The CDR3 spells CASSPSGTEKLFF. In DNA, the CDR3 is TGTGCCAGCAGTCCATCGGGAACTGAAAAACTGTTTTTT.